This T cell receptor (beta chain) was found in a study of blood T cells in healthy people across ages. Whole-study findings and limits: The fall in TCR beta diversity per million T cells was roughly linear with age.

The CDR3 loop spans 13 amino acids. Germline CDR1 reads MGHDK; CDR2 reads SYGVNS. Trimming stripped 6 bases from V and 1 base from J, with 9 bases between. Turning to this clonotype: The antigen is unknown.

Combining a sample-barcoded 5' primer with a J-beta primer mix, a second PCR ran for about 7 to 11 cycles. Tagging of each cDNA molecule was performed by a template-switch adaptor with 12 random nucleotides. TCRdb used MiXCR to reprocess the 5' RACE reads, holding one entry per CDR3 protein. The table has just over 1 million distinct CDR3 sequences, roughly 45% seen once. All donors came from Russia, were Caucasian and healthy, and spanned ages roughly 6 to 95. The authors isolated at least 6 million PBMCs per sample. Source material: blood. This rearrangement joins TRBV25-1 to TRBJ1-2; maybe TRBD1 (5 bases). This sequence was found in a woman aged 55 to 70 in good health. Here the CDR3 reads CASSREVNYGYTF. CDR3 DNA sequence: TGTGCCAGCAGCAGGGAGGTTAACTATGGCTACACCTTC.